This entry concerns a single TCR beta chain. Its antigen remains undetermined. Within one base of it there is no much larger clone, and no base qualities were kept. This sample is part of a study of blood T cell repertoires in COVID-19 (dated by TCRdb to between 2020 and 2021). About the investigation overall: The collaborator samples originated in the United States, Italy and Spain and spanned the acute and convalescent phases of COVID-19. The prospective study material was composed of cDNA or gDNA derived from T cells, B-cell-depleted T cells, or PBMCs. The dataset comprised deeply sampled blood TCRbeta repertoires from subjects exposed to, actively infected with, or recovered from COVID-19. A freely available public database, intended as a resource for researchers studying the immune response to SARS-CoV-2, is where the repertoires were released. The samples were drawn from the first 160 participants of the ongoing ImmuneRACE study and from 1,254 subjects provided by 6 global collaborators. Sample metadata almost always included a de-identified subject ID, COVID-19 status, age in years and sex. Where available, HLA class I and class II types were taken from metadata supplied by the sample provider and were not determined by assay-based typing. Summary of the overall study and its limitations: Clinical and demographic metadata were provided uncurated, with the amount varying by source and participant.

The collaborating institutions used their own protocols to collect whole blood in K2EDTA tubes. For TCRbeta analysis, collaborators shipped samples in one of three forms: frozen whole blood, isolated PBMCs, or DNA extracted from either of those sample types. The germline V gene specifies SGDLS as CDR1 and YYNGEE as CDR2. The CDR3, cysteine through phenylalanine, is 14 amino acids long. Left in the record is the CDR3 DNA by itself, 42 bases read in frame from the first base. Trimming takes 0 bases from V and 10 bases from J, and the germline ends sit 13 bases apart. The immunoSEQ Assay, a bias-controlled multiplex PCR, was used to amplify TCRbeta CDR3 regions from genomic DNA. Per the source publication's procedure: The number of nucleated cells in each sample was estimated by amplification of reference gene primers within the assay. Sequence reads were collapsed and filtered to measure the absolute abundance of every unique TCRbeta CDR3 rearrangement. For each sample, productive Simpson clonality was calculated by taking the square root of Simpson's diversity index across productive rearrangements. This immuneACCESS table, as held by TCRdb, lists in-frame sequences with V and J called but not all clones. Of the missing ones, under half trace to an unresolved V gene in checked studies; the others have no known cause. V, J and clone size reflect that table, while D and trimming were determined from the DNA. The sample table shows about 88,000 clones, and more than 85% are seen once. The ten most abundant clones make up over 1.5% of the sample.

The material sequenced was peripheral blood. This TCR came from a man aged 60 to 69 with acute or convalescent COVID-19. The chain was built from TRBV9 and TRBJ1-4; TRBD1 is perhaps the D gene, given 6 matching bases. Here the CDR3 is given as CASSVGSGEVKLFF. The DNA sequence reads TGTGCCAGCAGCGTAGGCTCAGGGGAAGTAAAACTGTTTTTT.